The 13 T cell receptor beta chains below were found in one sample sequenced in a study of cytomegalovirus exposure and HLA in healthy donors. PCR amplification relied on 60 Vbeta primers (plus 13 Jbeta primers). Repertoires were generated with immunoSEQ multiplex PCR, while TCRdb's copy carries only in-frame clones and drops some. The table lists approximately 75,000 clones, 75% to 85% of them singletons. Sequenced input: PBMCs. The receptors stem from an older man in good health and CMV-seropositive.

This clone was seen only a few times. The chain carries TRBV6-1 and TRBJ2-5; 8 bases agree with TRBD2. The junction had 5 bases not matched to a gene; V was cut back by 4 bases and J by 1 base. In germline, CDR1 is MNHNS, CDR2 SASEGT. The CDR3 is 15 amino acids. CDR3 loop: CASSATGGTQETQYF. Here the CDR3 DNA reads TGTGCCAGCAGTGCCACGGGGGGGACCCAAGAGACCCAGTACTTC.

V usage is TRBV19 and J usage is TRBJ2-1; 9 positions agree with TRBD2. V shed 6 bases and J 7 bases; nucleotides not matched to a gene: 7. Looked up from germline, CDR1 is LNHDA and CDR2 is SQIVND (reference sequence). This CDR3 is 14 amino acids long. The CDR3 DNA reads TGTGCCAGTAGGTGGCGGGAGGGGAGGAATGAGCAGTTCTTC. Its translation: CASRWREGRNEQFF. Full variable domain (rest looked up from reference TRBV19 and TRBJ2-1): DGGITQSPKYLFRKEGQNVTLSCEQNLNHDAMYWYRQDPGQGLRLIYYSQIVNDFQKGDIAEGYSVSREKKESFPLTVTSAQKNPTAFYLCASRWREGRNEQFFGPGTRLTVL.

A remark on this clone: A read error may account for a junction end that differs from germline. The chain recombines TRBV7-7 with TRBJ2-5, with D maybe TRBD2 (6 bases). Germline CDR1 SSHAT, CDR2 FNYEAQ (reference sequence). This CDR3 has 14 amino acids. The CDR3 spells CASSLAGSGQTQYF. The DNA for the CDR3 is TGTGCTAGCAGCTTAGCCGGTAGCGGTCAGACCCAGTACTTC.

This chain links TRBV30 with TRBJ1-4; 9 positions agree with TRBD1. CDR3 length: 13 amino acids. V shed 4 bases and J 6 bases; nucleotides not matched to a gene: 3. From germline, CDR1 is GTSNPN and CDR2 SVGIG (reference sequence). The CDR3 sequence: CAWIRDRDEKLFF. In nucleotides, the CDR3 is TGTGCCTGGATCCGGGACAGGGATGAAAAACTGTTTTTT.

The CDR3 region is CAWSLGPGGETQYF. The CDR3, as DNA: TGTGCCTGGAGTCTCGGGCCCGGGGGAGAGACCCAGTACTTC. The chain carries TRBV30 and TRBJ2-5, with D perhaps matching TRBD2 (6 bases). Per germline, CDR1 GTSNPN and CDR2 SVGIG (reference sequence). CDR3 size: 14 residues. Deletions cut 2 bases from V and 4 bases from J, with 14 bases between.

A single count supports this clone. The chain has TRBV7-9 and TRBJ2-1; 12 bases agree with TRBD2. V was clipped by 5 bases and J by 4 bases; unmatched bases: 12. There are 18 residues in the CDR3. Germline V gene data show CDR1 as SEHNR and CDR2 as FQNEAQ (reference sequence). CDR3 in DNA: TGTGCCAGCAGCCCCCCGGTGCTAGCGGGGGGGCCTTACAATGAGCAGTTCTTC. Translation: CASSPPVLAGGPYNEQFF.

V gene TRBV5-6 combines with J gene TRBJ2-5; 9 nucleotides line up with TRBD1. CDR1 is SGHDT and CDR2 is YYEEEE in the germline V gene. The CDR3 runs 14 residues. J lost 7 bases, V lost 2 bases, and 6 bases had no gene match. CDR3 nucleotide sequence: TGTGCCAGCAGCTTCAAACAGGGGGCAGGGACCCAGTACTTC. Its protein product is CASSFKQGAGTQYF.

This clone appeared many times. The J gene is TRBJ1-2, the V gene TRBV7-8; D might be TRBD1 (6 bases). Trimming took off 5 bases at V and 4 bases at J, with 11 bases between the two ends. The germline gives CDR1 SGHVS, CDR2 FQNEAQ. The CDR3 spans 13 residues. The CDR3 loop reads CASSTGLGYGYTF. DNA of the CDR3: TGTGCCAGCAGCACAGGGCTAGGCTATGGCTACACCTTC.

The V and J genes are TRBV5-6 and TRBJ2-3; 7 bases are a match to TRBD1. The V and J ends lost 5 bases and 2 bases, in that order; junction bases with no gene match: 5. The CDR3 is 14 amino acids. The germline V gene encodes CDR1 SGHDT and CDR2 YYEEEE. The CDR3 here is CASSWDSSTDTQYF. CDR3 nucleotide sequence: TGTGCCAGCAGTTGGGACAGCTCCACAGATACGCAGTATTTT.

To note about this clone: This CDR3 is also generated by other DNA sequences in the sample. V gene TRBV7-7 combines with J gene TRBJ2-7; possible D gene TRBD1, 6 bases. V lost 4 bases and J 6 bases, leaving 16 bases between the germline ends. The germline V gene encodes CDR1 SSHAT and CDR2 FNYEAQ (reference sequence). The CDR3 extends over 14 amino acids. The CDR3 here is CASSSAAQGSEQYF. CDR3 in DNA: TGTGCCAGCAGCTCAGCGGCCCAGGGGAGCGAGCAGTACTTC.

The CDR3 sequence: CASSWGTEDSPLHF. The CDR3 DNA follows: TGTGCCAGCTCATGGGGGACAGAAGATTCACCCCTCCACTTT. The rearrangement joins TRBV18 to TRBJ1-6; 7 bases are shared with TRBD1. Germline assignment: CDR1 KGHSH and CDR2 LQKENI. CDR3 length: 14 amino acids. V trimming: 5 bases; J trimming: 8 bases; junction bases outside the gene matches: 6.

The rearrangement uses TRBV28 and TRBJ2-1; 7 bases fit TRBD2. J lost 5 bases, V lost 0 bases, and 4 bases had no gene match. The CDR3 has 15 residues. Germline values: CDR1 MDHEN, CDR2 SYDVKM. CDR3: CASSLWGRGDNEQFF. The DNA of the CDR3 is TGTGCCAGCAGTTTATGGGGGAGGGGAGACAATGAGCAGTTCTTC.

This clone has only a few counts. V is TRBV6-5 and J is TRBJ2-1; the match to TRBD1 covers 7 bases. The CDR3 has 14 amino acids. The V segment lost 6 bases and the J segment 5 bases; nucleotides outside the gene matches: 7. The germline V gene has CDR1 MNHEY and CDR2 SVGAGI. The CDR3 DNA reads TGTGCCAGCAGGAGGGACAGTGCCAACAATGAGCAGTTCTTC. Translated: CASRRDSANNEQFF.